This TCR beta chain was sequenced during a study of Graves' ophthalmopathy and Graves' hyperthyroidism (dated by TCRdb to between 2017 and 2018). About the investigation overall: Peripheral blood was collected before any treatment was given, at the time of initial diagnosis. Once sampling was done, hyperthyroidism patients were given methimazole at a starting dose of 30 mg daily, while ophthalmopathy patients were given high-dose intravenous methylprednisolone. In roughly 6 hyperthyroidism patients, T-cell repertoires of thyroid tissue and blood were compared. In total, approximately 140 blood samples were TCR-sequenced: 40 to 45 ophthalmopathy, some 75 hyperthyroidism and around 17 hyperthyroidism-to-ophthalmopathy patients. To explore V-J signatures that separate ophthalmopathy from hyperthyroidism, a discovery set of around 97 patients was enrolled, consisting of about 43 with ophthalmopathy and approximately 57 with stable hyperthyroidism. For training and testing, the roughly 93 patients in the discovery cohort were randomly divided in a 7:3 ratio. An independent validation cohort was composed of around 19 hyperthyroidism patients and around 16 patients who later progressed from hyperthyroidism to ophthalmopathy. The study used TCR beta repertoire signatures to distinguish Graves' ophthalmopathy from Graves' hyperthyroidism and to predict progression to ophthalmopathy. Points the paper makes about the study in general: In validation, the model predicted ophthalmopathy progression with 55% to 71% sensitivity and approximately 75% specificity; some 13 predicted patients were CT-confirmed with GO in a median of around 6.5 months. Among expanded thyroid clonotypes with frequency above 0.001, most also showed up in blood, which suggests that blood repertoires may reflect the thyroid immune response. Sample size was not statistically predetermined, and group allocation was not concealed from the investigators. The 13-signature model separated ophthalmopathy from stable hyperthyroidism with around 90% sensitivity and about 81% specificity in cross-validation, and 80%/75% in the test set.

On this clonotype: The target of this receptor is not known. No much larger clone is present one base from it, and per-base qualities are unavailable.

TCR beta CDR3 regions were amplified from RNA transcripts for repertoire sequencing. HTBI primers and the Qiagen OneStep RT-PCR kit were used in a first-round RT-PCR, which was followed by a second-round multiplex PCR, size selection and purification. Libraries were sequenced on an Illumina HiSeq2000 using paired-end 100 bp reads. In the authors' own workflow: SOAPnuke was used to process the reads, removing any read that contained adapters or uncalled bases, had a mean Phred below 15, or lacked an exact match to the constant primer or identifier. COPE v1.2.5 was used to merge high-quality paired reads. Each unique nucleotide sequence was defined as a clonotype, and clonotypes were aligned to IMGT TRB V, D and J references with MiTCR v1.1. Analysis was restricted to V-J combinations with a frequency above 0.0001, which covered about 99% of repertoires. For each V-J combination, a TCR clonal expansion and chaos score was defined as the ratio of F50 clonal expansion to chaos observed in the TCRdist matrix. Welch's t-statistics and random forest were used to narrow the features down to around 13 V-J combinations, which were then fed into a naive Bayes classifier. The similarity between thyroid and blood repertoires was quantified using the Morisita-Horn index. TCRdb cleaned the public reads at Q25 with fastp, built clones with MiXCR and kept in-frame beta chains. Rows are combined by CDR3 protein, so each entry shows the most common genes and DNA. TCRdb, not the original authors, processed these V and J calls. The sample table contains 200,000 to 250,000 distinct CDR3 sequences; only one count was recorded for about a fifth of them. The ten largest account for around 45% of the sample.

The V end loses 5 bases and the J end loses 3 bases, and a stretch of 26 bases separates them. CDR1 and CDR2 were assigned from the germline V gene as MNHEY and SVGEGT. The CDR3 starts with the cysteine, ends with the phenylalanine, and has 18 residues. Only the CDR3 region is kept as DNA, spanning 54 bases read in frame from base 1. Ophthalmopathy patients were characterized by moderately to severely active disease, a Clinical Activity Score of at least 3, a NOSPECS grade of at least 4, and a disease duration under 3 months. Anyone with other autoimmune diseases, uncontrolled infections, pregnancy or lactation was excluded from the study. Clinical symptoms, serum thyroxine, TRAb, thyroid ultrasound and orbital computed tomography formed the basis of the diagnosis. Using Ficoll-Paque density gradient centrifugation, PBMCs were isolated from 8.5 to 10 ml of fresh peripheral blood. Total RNA was extracted using Trizol reagent, and RNA quality was checked on an Agilent 2100 Bioanalyzer.

Here the chain combines TRBV6-2 or TRBV6-3 and TRBJ2-7, with the D gene call left open. The clonotype was recovered from a woman between 45 and 60 years old with Graves' ophthalmopathy. Donor details come from another sample of the same person, matched by shared clones. Material: peripheral blood. In nucleotides, the sequence is TGTGCCAGCAGTCTCCAAAGAGCCGGACCAAGCTTTGTCTACGAGCAGTACTTC. The resulting protein is CASSLQRAGPSFVYEQYF.